This T cell receptor (beta chain) emerged from a study of T cells in Graves' hyperthyroidism and ophthalmopathy (dated by TCRdb to between 2018 and 2020). The study in broad terms: To identify distinguishing TCR V-J signatures, a discovery cohort of about a hundred patients was used, comprising 40 to 45 with Graves' ophthalmopathy and about 59 with stable Graves' hyperthyroidism. Prospective prediction of ophthalmopathy was tested in an independent validation cohort of under 20 hyperthyroidism patients and some 17 patients who later progressed to ophthalmopathy. The 90 to 100 discovery patients were randomly split 7:3 into training and test sets. Thyroid tissue and blood T-cell repertoires from roughly six Graves' hyperthyroidism patients were also compared in the study. Following sampling, methimazole starting at 30 mg daily was given to hyperthyroidism patients, and high-dose intravenous methylprednisolone was given to ophthalmopathy patients. The paper describes TCR Vbeta CDR3 sequencing of 120 to 150 peripheral blood samples, made up of some 40 ophthalmopathy patients, around 73 hyperthyroidism patients and 17 progressor patients. Results and caveats for the whole study, not just this receptor: Most expanded thyroid clonotypes (frequency above 0.001) were also found in blood, which suggests that blood repertoires may mirror thyroid immune responses. Sample size was not statistically predetermined, and investigators were not blinded to group allocation. Ophthalmopathy was separated from stable hyperthyroidism by a 13 V-J signature model, with 85% to 90% sensitivity and roughly 81% specificity obtained in cross-validation and 80%/75% obtained in testing. In validation, progression to ophthalmopathy was predicted by the model with 65% to 71% sensitivity and nearly 75% specificity, a median of roughly 6.4 months before onset.

The TCR beta CDR3 regions were amplified from RNA transcripts. A first-round RT-PCR of the TCR CDR3 used the HTBI primer set with the Qiagen OneStep RT-PCR kit. A second multiplex PCR round built the libraries, followed by size selection and purification. The libraries were sequenced on an Illumina HiSeq2000 using paired-end 100 bp reads. For the original study's pipeline: SOAPnuke was used to process the raw data, throwing out any read that contained adapters or uncalled bases, had a mean Phred below 15, or lacked an exact constant-primer or identifier match. High-quality paired reads were merged with COPE v1.2.5, and unique nucleotide sequences were defined as clonotypes. Clonotypes were aligned to IMGT TRBV, TRBD and TRBJ reference segments using MiTCR v1.1. The analysis was restricted to V-J combinations with a frequency above 0.0001, which together covered 99.2% of the repertoires. A TCS score was defined as the ratio between F50 (clonal expansion) and ExV (chaos), using BLOSUM62-based TCRdist between CDR3 peptides within each V-J. Welch's t-statistics and random forest reduced around 510 V-J features to around 14, which were used in a naive Bayes classifier (R e1071). The Morisita-Horn index was used to measure how similar the thyroid and blood repertoires were. TCRdb reprocessed the public reads (quality trimming at Q25 with fastp, clone calling with MiXCR) and kept in-frame beta chains. Rows are unified per CDR3 protein, each entry keeping the most common DNA and genes. TCRdb's processing, not the authors', yielded these V and J calls. Counted in this sample were 540,000 or so distinct CDR3 sequences; roughly 50% of them appeared once. The top ten hold under 20% of the sample.

Many counts were recorded for this clonotype. No antigen is known for it. Nothing much larger sits one base from this clone, and base qualities are not available. The germline V gene yields SNHLY for CDR1 and FYNNEI for CDR2. Trimming removed 6 bases from V and 1 base from J, leaving 7 bases between the germline ends. Taken from cysteine to phenylalanine, the CDR3 has 14 residues. Only the CDR3 part of the read is kept: 42 bases, read in frame from the first base. Patients with uncontrolled infections, other autoimmune diseases, pregnancy or lactation were excluded. Clinical symptoms, serum thyroxine and TRAb, thyroid ultrasound, and orbital computed tomography formed the basis for the diagnoses. Total RNA was extracted using Trizol reagent, and RNA quality was assessed on an Agilent 2100 Bioanalyzer.

This receptor was identified in an adult woman with Graves' disease, either hyperthyroidism or ophthalmopathy (not recorded which). The sample taken for sequencing was peripheral blood or thyroid tissue (not recorded which). The chain joins TRBV2 to TRBJ2-6; no confident D gene assignment can be made. The encoded CDR3 is CASSRESGANVLTF. The nucleotide sequence is given as TGTGCCAGCAGCAGAGAGTCTGGGGCCAACGTCCTGACTTTC.